The 27 T cell receptor beta chains presented below share a single source sample, sequenced in a study of control samples from healthy donors and cancer patients. Profiling relied on immunoSEQ multiplex PCR, and the TCRdb table lists in-frame clones only, not all of them. There are approximately 100,000 clones in the sample; around nine tenths occur only once, and over 20% lies in the top ten. What was sequenced was blood. The receptors come from a man aged 25-45 years in good health.

This chain uses TRBV30 with TRBJ1-2; D might be TRBD1 (6 bases). The CDR3 contains 14 residues. Germline values: CDR1 GTSNPN, CDR2 SVGIG (reference sequence). Trimming took off 2 bases at V and 0 bases at J, with 10 bases between the two ends. The CDR3 sequence: CAWSWGPSNYGYTF. CDR3 nucleotides: TGTGCCTGGAGTTGGGGGCCATCTAACTATGGCTACACCTTC.

The V call is TRBV7-8, the J call TRBJ2-2; 7 bases agree with TRBD1. Trimming cost V 0 bases and J 2 bases; bases outside gene matches: 6. The germline V gene encodes CDR1 SGHVS and CDR2 FQNEAQ. The CDR3 contains 17 residues. This chain's CDR3 is CASSLAVGQLNTGELFF. CDR3 sequence (DNA): TGTGCCAGCAGCTTAGCGGTGGGACAGCTTAACACCGGGGAGCTGTTTTTT.

The sample holds one count of this clone. This sequence joins TRBV5-1 and TRBJ2-6; D not certain. Trimming removed 0 bases at V and 4 bases at J, with 11 bases between. The CDR3 has 16 residues. Per the germline V gene, CDR1 is SGHRS and CDR2 is YFSETQ. The CDR3 here is CASSLAPALGANVLTF. Here the CDR3 DNA reads TGCGCCAGCAGCTTGGCCCCGGCTCTAGGGGCCAACGTCCTGACTTTC.

The CDR3 region is CASSQSRRQGSGEQFF. Written as DNA, the CDR3 is TGCGCCAGCAGTCAATCTCGGCGGCAGGGGTCAGGTGAGCAGTTCTTC. The genes are TRBV23-1 and TRBJ2-1, with D perhaps TRBD1 (6 bases). TRBV23-1 is classed as an ORF, of uncertain function. V lost 0 bases to trimming and J lost 9 bases, with 18 bases between them. This CDR3 has 16 amino acids.

The rearrangement links TRBV3-1 (or the pseudogene TRBV3-2) to TRBJ2-3; D perhaps matches TRBD2 (5 bases). The germline gives CDR1 LGHDT, CDR2 YNNKEL (reference sequence). Trimming took 1 base from V and 3 from J, leaving 11 bases between them. The CDR3 length is 15 residues. Here the CDR3 reads CASSQARSGTDTQYF. CDR3 DNA: TGTGCCAGCAGCCAAGCCCGGAGCGGTACAGATACGCAGTATTTT.

V and J are TRBV7-2 and TRBJ2-2, with D uncertain. CDR3 length: 13 residues. The V gene lost 7 bases and the J gene lost 5 bases, with 11 bases spanning the gap. Germline CDR1 and CDR2: SGHTA and FQGNSA. The CDR3: CASTPPGTGELFF. Here the CDR3 DNA reads TGTGCCAGCACCCCCCCTGGAACCGGGGAGCTGTTTTTT.

The chain couples TRBV9 to TRBJ2-5; 12 nucleotides agree with TRBD2. The V and J ends lost 0 bases and 2 bases, in that order; junction bases with no gene match: 2. There are 16 residues in the CDR3. The germline V gene encodes CDR1 SGDLS and CDR2 YYNGEE. This chain's CDR3 is CASSVGTSGGQETQYF. CDR3 coding DNA: TGTGCCAGCAGCGTAGGCACTAGCGGGGGGCAAGAGACCCAGTACTTC.

This chain links TRBV7-8 with TRBJ2-7, with TRBD1 matching over 9 bases. The germline V gene has CDR1 SGHVS and CDR2 FQNEAQ. The junction had 15 bases not matched to a gene; V was cut back by 0 bases and J by 6 bases. The CDR3 loop spans 18 amino acids. DNA for the CDR3: TGTGCCAGCAGCTTAGCCCCGGGACAGGGTGGGTTAGGAGGCGAGCAGTACGTC. It encodes CASSLAPGQGGLGGEQYV.

V and J are TRBV24-1 and TRBJ2-5; 7 bases map to TRBD1. Germline CDR1 reads KGHDR; CDR2 reads SFDVKD. The CDR3 loop spans 16 amino acids. V lost 0 bases and J lost 5; bases outside the gene matches: 8. CDR3 bases: TGTGCCACCAGTGATTTGGCCCCAGGGGGTGGCGAGACCCAGTACTTC. Translating gives CATSDLAPGGGETQYF.

This clone appeared a single time. The chain's CDR3 is CASSFRQEFNYGYTF. CDR3 nucleotides: TGTGCCAGCAGCTTCCGACAGGAGTTTAACTATGGCTACACCTTC. The chain couples TRBV5-8 to TRBJ1-2; D perhaps matches TRBD1 (6 bases). CDR1 and CDR2 (germline): SGHTS, YDEGEE. V lost 2 bases to trimming and J lost 1 base, with 12 bases between them. CDR3 length: 15 amino acids.

The V gene is TRBV5-1, the J gene TRBJ2-3, with 9 positions matching TRBD1. The germline V gene has CDR1 SGHRS and CDR2 YFSETQ. Germline trimming cut 4 bases from V and 3 bases from J; bases unmatched to any gene: 3. CDR3 length equals 14 residues. CDR3: CASSVGQGTDTQYF. In nucleotides, the CDR3 is TGCGCCAGCAGCGTGGGACAGGGAACAGATACGCAGTATTTT.

The chain joins TRBV11-1 to TRBJ2-5; 14 bases line up with TRBD2. V gave up 4 bases and J gave up 5 bases; unmatched junction bases: 6. The CDR3 totals 16 residues. CDR1 SGHAT and CDR2 FQDESV come from the germline V gene (reference sequence). The CDR3 is CASSSAGTSGGETQYF. The CDR3 DNA reads TGTGCCAGCAGCTCGGCCGGGACTAGCGGGGGCGAGACCCAGTACTTC.

A note on this clone: Different DNA sequences within this sample yield the same CDR3. V is TRBV13 and J is TRBJ2-1, with 8 positions matching TRBD2. CDR3 length equals 16 residues. From germline, CDR1 is PRHDT and CDR2 FYEKMQ (reference sequence). Unmatched junction bases numbered 4, after V lost 2 bases and J lost 1 base. CDR3 nucleotides: TGTGCCAGCAGCTTAAGGGCGGGGGGTTCCTACAATGAGCAGTTCTTC. Translated: CASSLRAGGSYNEQFF.

The CDR3 here is CAWRGQGTYNSPLHF. CDR3 bases: TGTGCCTGGAGAGGACAGGGCACCTATAATTCACCCCTCCACTTT. V is TRBV30 and J is TRBJ1-6; 8 bases align to TRBD1. CDR1 is GTSNPN, CDR2 SVGIG, per germline (reference sequence). V was clipped by 3 bases and J by 2 bases; unmatched bases: 3. The CDR3 is made up of 15 amino acids.

The V and J genes are TRBV5-1 and TRBJ1-2, with TRBD1 as a possible D gene (5 bases). The CDR3 is 14 residues long. Germline V gene sequence: CDR1 SGHRS, CDR2 YFSETQ. Trimming removed 1 base at V and 8 bases at J, with 15 bases between. CDR3 region: CASSLLSQGGGYTF. CDR3 sequence (DNA): TGCGCCAGCAGCTTGTTATCTCAGGGAGGGGGCTACACCTTC.

V is TRBV5-8 and J is TRBJ1-2, with D unclear. This CDR3 is built from 14 residues. From germline, CDR1 is SGHTS and CDR2 YDEGEE. Trimming took off 4 bases at V and 12 bases at J, with 22 bases between the two ends. CDR3 in amino acids: CASSPSGRTAVNTF. CDR3 nucleotide sequence: TGTGCCAGCAGCCCCTCCGGCCGGACGGCTGTAAACACCTTC.

The J gene is TRBJ2-5, the V gene TRBV29-1, with D uncertain. This CDR3 is built from 10 residues. Trimming removed 2 bases at V and 9 bases at J, with 7 bases between. The germline V gene encodes CDR1 SQVTM and CDR2 ANQGSEA. The CDR3, as DNA: TGCAGCGTTGAAATGGTGCCCCAGTACTTC. This codes for CSVEMVPQYF.

The chain employs TRBV30 and TRBJ1-2, with 11 bases identical to TRBD1. J gave up 3 bases and V 2 bases, and 2 bases lay outside the gene matches. Germline values: CDR1 GTSNPN, CDR2 SVGIG (reference sequence). The CDR3 sequence is 14 residues long. The DNA of the CDR3 is TGTGCCTGGAGTCTGGGACAGGGGGACTATGGCTACACCTTC. Protein sequence: CAWSLGQGDYGYTF.

A single count supports this clone. The chain links TRBV28 to TRBJ2-7; no firm D call. Trimming took 7 bases from V and 3 from J, leaving 13 bases between them. CDR1 is MDHEN and CDR2 is SYDVKM in the germline V gene. The CDR3 runs to 13 residues. CDR3 loop: CASKPPAGYEQYF. DNA for the CDR3: TGTGCCAGCAAGCCCCCGGCAGGCTACGAGCAGTACTTC.

The chain recombines TRBV5-1 with TRBJ2-7; D unclear. Germline values: CDR1 SGHRS, CDR2 YFSETQ. The CDR3 sequence is 11 residues long. The V end was cut by 5 bases, the J end by 5 bases, with 8 bases between. This CDR3 is CASSAFNEQYF. Here the CDR3 DNA reads TGCGCCAGCAGTGCCTTCAACGAGCAGTACTTC. Complete variable domain (other parts from reference TRBV5-1 and TRBJ2-7): KAGVTQTPRYLIKTRGQQVTLSCSPISGHRSVSWYQQTPGQGLQFLFEYFSETQRNKGNFPGRFSGRQFSNSRSEMNVSTLELGDSALYLCASSAFNEQYFGPGTRLTVT.

As DNA, the CDR3 is TGTGCCAGCAGTTACTCAGGGATAGATACGCAGTATTTT. Translation: CASSYSGIDTQYF. The V and J genes are TRBV6-2 or TRBV6-3 and TRBJ2-3; D gene uncertain. The germline gives CDR1 MNHEY, CDR2 SVGEGT. Trimming shortened V by 0 bases and J by 5 bases, and 6 bases separated the two germline ends. There are 13 residues in the CDR3.

The chain links TRBV5-8 to TRBJ2-7, with 9 bases identical to TRBD2. The germline CDR1 and CDR2 sequences are SGHTS and YDEGEE. Trimming removed 1 base from V and 4 bases from J; junction bases left unmatched: 6. The CDR3 is 15 residues long. CDR3 protein: CASSLQLAGTYEQYF. CDR3 coding DNA: TGTGCCAGCAGCTTGCAACTAGCGGGCACGTACGAGCAGTACTTC.

Only a few counts were recorded for this clone. V is TRBV27 and J is TRBJ2-5, with 11 bases that match TRBD2. The CDR3 is 15 amino acids. V shed 4 bases, J shed 9 bases, and the junction held 10 bases outside the gene matches. Germline assignment: CDR1 MNHEY and CDR2 SMNVEV (reference sequence). As DNA, the CDR3 is TGTGCCAGCAGTTCCACCGCTAGCGGGGGGTGGTCCCAGTACTTC. Protein product: CASSSTASGGWSQYF.

The J gene is TRBJ1-1, the V gene TRBV5-5; tentatively, D is TRBD1 (5 bases). Germline-derived CDR1 and CDR2 are SGHKS and YYEKEE (reference sequence). With 5 bases removed from V and 11 bases from J, the gap between germline ends came to 19 bases. CDR3 size: 13 residues. This CDR3 reads CASRTSGTMAAFF. The CDR3 bases are TGTGCCAGCAGAACTTCCGGGACCATGGCGGCTTTCTTT.

This chain links TRBV18 with TRBJ2-7; 10 bases map to TRBD1. CDR1 KGHSH and CDR2 LQKENI come from the germline V gene. CDR3 length equals 15 residues. With V trimmed by 4 bases and J by 1 base, 4 bases remained unmatched. The CDR3 nucleotides are TGTGCCAGCTCACGGGGACAGGGGTTATCCTACGAGCAGTACGTC. This sequence encodes CASSRGQGLSYEQYV.

The chain has TRBV19 and TRBJ1-2; D may be TRBD1 (5 bases). Germline loops: CDR1 LNHDA, CDR2 SQIVND (reference sequence). This CDR3 region has 14 residues. Trimming shortened V by 5 bases and J by 2 bases, and 12 bases separated the two germline ends. CDR3 residues: CASSPSGQNYGYTF. The DNA for the CDR3 is TGTGCCAGTAGTCCTTCAGGGCAGAACTATGGCTACACCTTC. Variable domain in full (rest from reference TRBV19 and TRBJ1-2): DGGITQSPKYLFRKEGQNVTLSCEQNLNHDAMYWYRQDPGQGLRLIYYSQIVNDFQKGDIAEGYSVSREKKESFPLTVTSAQKNPTAFYLCASSPSGQNYGYTFGSGTRLTVV.

This chain uses TRBV19 with TRBJ2-3; 8 positions agree with TRBD2. J lost 4 bases, V lost 2 bases, and 5 bases had no gene match. The CDR3 loop spans 15 amino acids. Germline V gives CDR1 LNHDA, CDR2 SQIVND (reference sequence). The CDR3 sequence: CASSIRAGEADTQYF. CDR3 sequence (DNA): TGTGCCAGTAGTATACGAGCGGGGGAAGCAGATACGCAGTATTTT.